The sequence of this T cell receptor (beta chain) was determined in a study of cytomegalovirus exposure and HLA in healthy donors. At collection, donors were nominally healthy, but unrecorded immune exposures were probable. With respect to this clone: No antigen is known for it.

Study results and limitations: When analyzed later, the rates of TCR association showed variation by HLA locus, with DRB1 the most and HLA-C the fewest. Immune exposure information available was restricted to CMV serostatus. Earlier analysis found most TCR beta V segments productive about 87% or about 30% of the time.

Deletions cut 5 bases from V and 7 bases from J, with 14 bases between. CDR3 length equals 14 residues. Germline V gene lookup returns CDR1 SGHNT and CDR2 YENEEA. PCR primers comprised 60 Vbeta and 13 Jbeta primers. Data came from immunoSEQ multiplex PCR; TCRdb stores just in-frame clones and leaves some out. The top ten clones hold under 1% of a sample with approximately 160,000 clones, around four fifths of them seen once. Material for sequencing was PBMCs. This clonotype originated in a girl aged 2-10 years in good health and CMV-seropositive. V gene TRBV11-3 combines with J gene TRBJ1-4; D is perhaps TRBD1 (6 bases). The CDR3 region is CASSPRGTVEKLFF. CDR3 sequence (DNA): TGTGCCAGCAGCCCGAGGGGGACCGTTGAAAAACTGTTTTTT.